The 15 T cell receptor beta chains below all came from one sample that was sequenced in a study of beta chain features in type 1 diabetes. Every isolated RNA sample was fully reverse transcribed, so sequencing captured expressed TCRB transcripts. The protocol was immunoSEQ multiplex PCR, while the TCRdb copy is restricted to in-frame clones and leaves out a portion. Of under 450,000 clones listed, around 15% are singletons. The sequencing sample was made of naive CD4+ T cells from blood. Source of these receptors: a woman between 18 and 29 years old in good health.

This clone came up a few times. The chain uses TRBV15 and TRBJ2-2, with TRBD2 as a possible D gene (6 bases). The CDR3 is 16 amino acids. With 0 bases removed from V and 4 bases from J, the gap between germline ends came to 12 bases. Germline V gives CDR1 LNHNV, CDR2 YYDKDF (reference sequence). In nucleotides, the CDR3 is TGTGCCACCAGCAGAGATAGAGGGACTCTCACCGGGGAGCTGTTTTTT. As protein: CATSRDRGTLTGELFF. Full variable domain (outside the CDR3, taken from reference TRBV15 and TRBJ2-2): DAMVIQNPRYQVTQFGKPVTLSCSQTLNHNVMYWYQQKSSQAPKLLFHYYDKDFNNEADTPDNFQSRRPNTSFCFLDIRSPGLGDTAMYLCATSRDRGTLTGELFFGEGSRLTVL.

V gene TRBV28 combines with J gene TRBJ1-3; 7 nucleotides agree with TRBD1. The trim removed 5 bases at V and 0 bases at J, leaving 16 bases unmatched. Germline V gene data show CDR1 as MDHEN and CDR2 as SYDVKM. This CDR3 comprises 19 residues. CDR3 amino acids: CASSTYFSTGLPSGNTIYF. The CDR3 DNA reads as TGTGCCAGCAGTACCTACTTTTCGACAGGGCTCCCCTCTGGAAACACCATATATTTT. Full variable domain (remainder filled in from reference TRBV28 and TRBJ1-3): DVKVTQSSRYLVKRTGEKVFLECVQDMDHENMFWYRQDPGLGLRLIYFSYDVKMKEKGDIPEGYSVSREKKERFSLILESASTNQTSMYLCASSTYFSTGLPSGNTIYFGEGSWLTVV.

The chain is built from TRBV19 and TRBJ1-5, with 8 bases identical to TRBD1. The germline V gene has CDR1 LNHDA and CDR2 SQIVND (reference sequence). CDR3 size: 12 residues. Losses at the gene ends were 5 bases for V and 6 bases for J; bases not matched to a gene: 0. The CDR3 sequence is CASSDRGQPQHF. CDR3 in DNA: TGTGCCAGTAGTGACAGGGGTCAGCCCCAGCATTTT.

The genes are TRBV6-5 and TRBJ2-6, with D maybe TRBD2 (5 bases). This CDR3 is 13 amino acids long. V lost 11 bases to trimming and J lost 1 base, with 9 bases between them. Germline V gene lookup returns CDR1 MNHEY and CDR2 SVGAGI. The CDR3, as DNA: TGTGCCGGCAAGCGGTCTGGGGCCAACGTCCTGACTTTC. Residues: CAGKRSGANVLTF.

The chain recombines TRBV25-1 with TRBJ2-1; TRBD2 aligns across 11 bases. Germline CDR1 MGHDK, CDR2 SYGVNS. The CDR3 is 15 amino acids. The ends lost 1 base at V and 9 bases at J; junction bases unmatched: 5. The CDR3 nucleotides are TGTGCCAGCAGTGAATTGGGGACTAGCGGACCTGAGCAGTTCTTC. This translates into CASSELGTSGPEQFF.

This clone was detected only once. This chain connects TRBV7-9 to TRBJ1-2, with a possible D match to TRBD1 (5 bases). This CDR3 has 14 amino acids. Germline CDR1 and CDR2: SEHNR and FQNEAQ (reference sequence). V was cut by 5 bases and J by 4 bases, with 14 bases left in between. The CDR3 protein is CASSPTEEGYGYTF. For the CDR3, the DNA is TGTGCCAGCAGCCCGACAGAGGAAGGCTATGGCTACACCTTC.

V and J are TRBV7-2 and TRBJ2-2; D is possibly TRBD2 (5 bases). Trimming took off 0 bases at V and 0 bases at J, with 8 bases between the two ends. The CDR3 contains 16 residues. Germline CDR1 is SGHTA and CDR2 is FQGNSA. The CDR3 reads CASSLAKLANTGELFF. CDR3 nucleotides: TGTGCCAGCAGCTTAGCAAAACTAGCGAACACCGGGGAGCTGTTTTTT.

This rearrangement joins TRBV25-1 to TRBJ2-1; 10 bases map to TRBD2. The CDR3 is 16 amino acids. J was trimmed by 5 bases and V by 3 bases; bases with no gene match: 7. Germline V gene sequence: CDR1 MGHDK, CDR2 SYGVNS. CDR3 sequence (DNA): TGTGCCAGCAGTGATCGTCTAGCGGGGGAACACAATGAGCAGTTCTTC. This translates into CASSDRLAGEHNEQFF.

In this sample, this clone turned up a few times. The chain carries TRBV7-9 and TRBJ2-1, with 7 bases aligning to TRBD2. V dropped 5 bases and J dropped 5; count of bases not matched to a gene: 3. Germline V gives CDR1 SEHNR, CDR2 FQNEAQ (reference sequence). The CDR3 is 13 amino acids. The CDR3 DNA follows: TGTGCCAGCAGCCGCGGGACTAACAATGAGCAGTTCTTC. Its protein product is CASSRGTNNEQFF.

This clone was found a few times. The chain employs TRBV7-2 and TRBJ2-1, with D unclear. V was clipped by 3 bases and J by 7 bases, with 13 bases between them. Germline CDR1 reads SGHTA; CDR2 reads FQGNSA. The CDR3 totals 14 residues. The CDR3 region has the DNA TGTGCCAGCAGCTTTGGCCCTCTCAGTAATGAGCAGTTCTTC. Amino acid sequence: CASSFGPLSNEQFF.

This clone has just a few counts. The chain couples TRBV14 to TRBJ1-2; D unclear. The CDR3 has 14 residues. The germline gives CDR1 SGHDN, CDR2 FVKESK. Deletions cut 0 bases from V and 4 bases from J, with 9 bases between. The CDR3 sequence: CASSQDKRSYGYTF. In nucleotides, the CDR3 is TGTGCCAGCAGCCAAGATAAGAGATCCTATGGCTACACCTTC.

This clone appeared a few times. J is TRBJ1-1 and V is TRBV30; D gene ambiguous. V lost 2 bases and J 0 bases, leaving 7 bases between the germline ends. Germline lookup yields CDR1 GTSNPN and CDR2 SVGIG (reference sequence). CDR3 length: 13 residues. CDR3 sequence (DNA): TGTGCCTGGAGTCCCTTAATGAACACTGAAGCTTTCTTT. This translates into CAWSPLMNTEAFF.

The V and J genes are TRBV6-6 and TRBJ2-7; no clear D. Germline V gives CDR1 MNHNY, CDR2 SVGAGI (reference sequence). Trimming cost V 0 bases and J 2 bases, with 8 bases left between them. This CDR3 has 14 amino acids. The CDR3 DNA sequence: TGTGCCAGCAGTTACTCCAGTAAGACCTACGAGCAGTACTTC. Translating it yields CASSYSSKTYEQYF.

The chain is built from TRBV7-6 and TRBJ2-5, with 9 bases lining up with TRBD2. This CDR3 region has 15 residues. After removal of 10 bases from V and 4 bases from J, the junction contained 13 bases not matched to a gene. Germline V gene data show CDR1 as SGHVS and CDR2 as FNYEAQ. DNA for the CDR3: TGTGCCACCCAGAGATCGGGCGGGAGGGGAGAGACCCAGTACTTC. It translates to CATQRSGGRGETQYF.

The V and J genes are TRBV5-4 and TRBJ2-5; 10 nucleotides align to TRBD2. Trimming removed 4 bases from V and 5 bases from J; junction bases left unmatched: 14. CDR3 size: 17 residues. CDR1 SGHNT and CDR2 YYREEE come from the germline V gene (reference sequence). CDR3 nucleotide sequence: TGTGCCAGCAGCCCAACCCCATCTAGCGGGAGTCGGGAGACCCAGTACTTC. Its protein product is CASSPTPSSGSRETQYF.